The rows below give T cell receptor beta chains drawn from one sample of a study of T cell responses to AZD1222 COVID-19 vaccine. Clones were read by immunoSEQ multiplex PCR, and TCRdb kept only the in-frame ones, dropping some. The data show 120,000 to 150,000 clones, around 90% seen once. The input for sequencing was peripheral blood, taken on day 0 of AZD1222 vaccination. Every receptor here comes from an adult in good health. Each CDR3 is given without its conserved first and last residue. D genes are given only for firm matches.

>TRBV27|TRBJ1-1|NA
ASPVFRGNTEAF
>TRBV18|TRBJ1-2|NA
ASSSTSVGGYT
>TRBV11-3|TRBJ2-1|NA
ASSTRTGDTYNEQF
>TRBV19|TRBJ2-2|NA
ASSTNQIYTGELF
>TRBV7-9|TRBJ2-7|TRBD1
ASRELQPGTVTYEQY
>TRBV27|TRBJ2-7|TRBD2
ASSFSWTSGTYEQY
>TRBV19|TRBJ2-2|NA
ASSISGVNTGELF
>TRBV12-3/TRBV12-4|TRBJ2-7|NA
ASSLTTYEQY
>TRBV27|TRBJ1-1|NA
ASSLRPPGAEAF
>TRBV4-2|TRBJ1-5|NA
ASSLYRAGNQPQH
>TRBV5-6|TRBJ2-7|NA
ASSLGGGFEDEQY
>TRBV27|TRBJ2-1|TRBD2
ASSPGLAGNEQF
>TRBV29-1|TRBJ1-1|NA
SVEAGITNW
>TRBV11-2|TRBJ1-2|NA
ASSASTYGYT
>TRBV11-2|TRBJ1-2|NA
ASSPPAGGYT
>TRBV9|TRBJ2-1|TRBD2
ASSDTSGATTYNEQF
>TRBV21-1|TRBJ2-1|NA
ASIPEGLAGGSEQF
>TRBV9|TRBJ2-1|NA
ASSVGKGTQGGNEQF
>TRBV7-8|TRBJ2-5|NA
ASSPGRGETQY
>TRBV29-1|TRBJ2-3|NA
SVEKRLLVSSTDTQY
>TRBV7-9|TRBJ2-7|NA
ASSLSGEYEQY
>TRBV6-2/TRBV6-3|TRBJ2-6|NA
ASSYRFEDGANVLT
>TRBV7-3|TRBJ2-1|NA
ASSSGGEQF
>TRBV10-2|TRBJ1-2|NA
ASSVGGPGGYT
>TRBV5-5|TRBJ2-5|NA
ASSLGQLEETQY
>TRBV3-1/TRBV3-2|TRBJ2-1|TRBD2
ARSQRSGGGNEQF
>TRBV15|TRBJ2-7|NA
ATSRERGIDEQY
>TRBV9|TRBJ2-1|NA
ASSAKPGPDYNEQF
>TRBV28|TRBJ1-4|NA
ASSFFRGTNEKLF
>TRBV7-6|TRBJ1-6|NA
ASSLAWAGRKSGSPLH
>TRBV6-5|TRBJ2-7|NA
ASSGFSYEQY
>TRBV28|TRBJ2-3|TRBD2
ASSPLARGGDTQY